These T cell receptor beta chains were read from a single sample in a study of shared clonotypes between healthy human individuals. Method: immunoSEQ multiplex PCR; TCRdb's copy keeps in-frame clones and lacks some. The table lists 2 million to 2.5 million clones, 85% to 95% of them singletons. Sequenced input: naive CD4+ T cells from PBMCs. Receptors originate from a man between 18 and 29 years old in good health. Some clones in this sample may be carry-over from other donors' samples. Both conserved end residues are part of each CDR3. The D gene is left open where the match is weak. The size of a clone is reported for some rows only, either as once, few or many, or as a class for expanded clones.

d_call	clone_size	v_call	j_call	cdr3_nt	cdr3_aa
NA	NA	TRBV28	TRBJ2-7	TGTGCCAGCACCCCGGGTGGGCGGATCTACGAGCAGTACTTC	CASTPGGRIYEQYF
NA	once	TRBV11-2	TRBJ2-1	TGTGCCAGCAGCCAGATTAGCGGACCCTACAATGAGCAGTTCTTC	CASSQISGPYNEQFF
NA	NA	TRBV12-5	TRBJ2-5	TGTGCTAGTGCCCTTCAAGAGACCCAGTACTTC	CASALQETQYF
TRBD1	NA	TRBV2	TRBJ2-2	TGTGCCAGCCTCACAGGGGAAGCCGGGGAGCTGTTTTTT	CASLTGEAGELFF
NA	NA	TRBV5-5	TRBJ1-2	TGTGCCAGCAGCTTGTCAGGAAACTATGGCTACACCTTC	CASSLSGNYGYTF
TRBD1	NA	TRBV28	TRBJ2-2	TGTGCCAGCAGCTCCGGGACAGGGAGGACCGGGGAGCTGTTTTTT	CASSSGTGRTGELFF
NA	NA	TRBV11-2	TRBJ1-1	TGTGCCAGCAGCCTAGGGGGGATCACTGAAGCTTTCTTT	CASSLGGITEAFF
NA	NA	TRBV4-1	TRBJ2-7	TGCGCCAGCAGCCAAGGGGGGCTTCCCTACGAGCAGTACTTC	CASSQGGLPYEQYF
NA	NA	TRBV5-1	TRBJ2-7	TGCGCCAGCAGCTTCGGACAGAACTCCTACGAGCAGTACTTC	CASSFGQNSYEQYF
NA	NA	TRBV4-2	TRBJ2-2	TGTGCCAGCAGCCAGCCGGGACCGGGGTCCGGGGAGCTGTTTTTT	CASSQPGPGSGELFF
NA	NA	TRBV7-9	TRBJ2-3	TGTGCCAGCAGCTCGCCGACGGAAACAGATACGCAGTATTTT	CASSSPTETDTQYF
TRBD2	NA	TRBV5-1	TRBJ2-1	TGCGCCAGTTCCAGAGACGGACTAGCGGAGGGGTATGAGCAGTTCTTC	CASSRDGLAEGYEQFF
TRBD1	once	TRBV5-6	TRBJ2-7	TGTGCCAGCAGCACCAGAATGACAGGGTCCAGCGAGCAGTACTTC	CASSTRMTGSSEQYF
NA	NA	TRBV10-2	TRBJ2-2	TGCGCCAGCAGTAGCCAGGGGCAAGTGGCGTACACCGGGGAGCTGTTTTTT	CASSSQGQVAYTGELFF
TRBD1	NA	TRBV29-1	TRBJ1-2	TGCAGCGTAGCAGGGGGATTCGACTATGGCTACACCTTC	CSVAGGFDYGYTF
TRBD2	NA	TRBV4-3	TRBJ2-7	TGCGCCAGCAGCCACATCCCGATAGGAAGCGGGAGTCCTGGGGTCGAGCAGTACTTC	CASSHIPIGSGSPGVEQYF
NA	NA	TRBV11-2	TRBJ2-7	TGTGCCAGCAGCTTCCGGGGGAACGAGCAGTACTTC	CASSFRGNEQYF
TRBD1	NA	TRBV6-5	TRBJ2-7	TGTGCCAGCAGCCATCCGGGACAGGGGGCCCACGAGCAGTACTTC	CASSHPGQGAHEQYF
TRBD2	NA	TRBV29-1	TRBJ2-1	TGCAGCGTCGTGGTGGGACTAAGTGCCAATGAGCAGTTCTTC	CSVVVGLSANEQFF
NA	NA	TRBV2	TRBJ2-3	TGTGCCAGCAGTTCCATCATTCATACGCAGTATTTT	CASSSIIHTQYF
NA	NA	TRBV6-4	TRBJ1-1	TGTGCCAGCAGTCGGATGAACACTGAAGCTTTCTTT	CASSRMNTEAFF
NA	NA	TRBV28	TRBJ2-3	TGTGCCAGCACCCTTGCGGGGAGCACAGATACGCAGTATTTT	CASTLAGSTDTQYF
NA	NA	TRBV18	TRBJ2-5	TGTGCCAGCTCACCTCAAATAGGGCCTGACGAGACCCAGTACTTC	CASSPQIGPDETQYF
NA	NA	TRBV7-2	TRBJ2-3	TGTGCCAGCAGCTTTAACCTCCACACAGATACGCAGTATTTT	CASSFNLHTDTQYF
TRBD2	NA	TRBV28	TRBJ2-7	TGTGCCAGCAGATCACTAGCGGGGCCCTACGAGCAGTACTTC	CASRSLAGPYEQYF
TRBD2	NA	TRBV11-3	TRBJ2-3	TGTGCCAGCAGCCTCGGGACTAGCGGGAGTAGAGCAGATACGCAGTATTTT	CASSLGTSGSRADTQYF
NA	few	TRBV7-6	TRBJ1-1	TGTGCCATTACACTGAACACTGAAGCTTTCTTT	CAITLNTEAFF
TRBD1	NA	TRBV28	TRBJ1-4	TGTGCCAGCAGTTCAGGGGGCGAGAATGAAAAACTGTTTTTT	CASSSGGENEKLFF
TRBD1	NA	TRBV2	TRBJ2-1	TGTGCCAGCAGCGGGGACAGCAATGAGCAGTTCTTC	CASSGDSNEQFF
NA	NA	TRBV25-1	TRBJ2-3	TGTGCCAGCAGACAGACGGGTACAGATACGCAGTATTTT	CASRQTGTDTQYF
NA	once	TRBV9	TRBJ2-1	TGTGCCAGCACCGTAGGCGGCTACCCGGGAGACAGTGAGCAGTTCTTC	CASTVGGYPGDSEQFF
TRBD2	NA	TRBV30	TRBJ2-1	TGTGCCTGGAGGGCAGGACTAGCGGATTACAATGAGCAGTTCTTC	CAWRAGLADYNEQFF
NA	NA	TRBV6-4	TRBJ2-5	TGTGCCAGGGGGGTGGGGACACCCGCGGGGACCCAGTACTTC	CARGVGTPAGTQYF
NA	NA	TRBV6-1	TRBJ2-7	TGTGCCAGCAGTGAAATTAGGGTAGCTCTCGAGCAGTACTTC	CASSEIRVALEQYF
NA	NA	TRBV7-3	TRBJ2-3	TGTGCCAGCAGCTTCGGTAGAATCACAGATACGCATTATTTT	CASSFGRITDTHYF
NA	NA	TRBV30	TRBJ1-4	TGTGCCTGGAGTCCTAGGGTGGCCACAAATAATGAAAAACTGTTTTTT	CAWSPRVATNNEKLFF
TRBD1	NA	TRBV5-1	TRBJ1-1	TGCGCCAGCAGCTTGGACAGGGGCAACACTGAAGCTTTCTTT	CASSLDRGNTEAFF
NA	NA	TRBV28	TRBJ1-4	TGTGCCAGCAGTGATGGACAGTTTAATGAAAAACTGTTTTTT	CASSDGQFNEKLFF
NA	NA	TRBV30	TRBJ2-7	TGTGCCTGGAGTTCAGGACAGCTCCTCTACGAGCAGTACTTC	CAWSSGQLLYEQYF
NA	NA	TRBV4-1	TRBJ1-2	TGCGCCAGCAGCCAAGACCTACTTAGGTATGGCTACACCTTC	CASSQDLLRYGYTF
NA	once	TRBV7-6	TRBJ2-1	TGTGCCAGCAGCTCAGCCCAGTACAATGAGCAGTTCTTC	CASSSAQYNEQFF
TRBD2	NA	TRBV27	TRBJ2-3	TGTGCCAGCAGTTTATCTAGCGGGAGGCCCACAGATACGCAGTATTTT	CASSLSSGRPTDTQYF
TRBD1	NA	TRBV30	TRBJ1-1	TGTGCCTGGAGCCGGGACAGGAACACTGAAGCTTTCTTT	CAWSRDRNTEAFF
NA	NA	TRBV5-1	TRBJ1-1	TGCGCCAGCAGCTTGGCGGGAGGGGGGAACACTGAAGCTTTCTTT	CASSLAGGGNTEAFF
NA	NA	TRBV7-3	TRBJ2-5	TGTGCCAGCAGCTTAATCGAGGAAGAGACCCAGTACTTC	CASSLIEEETQYF
TRBD1	NA	TRBV5-4	TRBJ1-1	TGTGCCAGCAGCCCCAGGGACAGGGGATACACTGAAGCTTTCTTT	CASSPRDRGYTEAFF
NA	NA	TRBV9	TRBJ2-7	TGTGCCAGCAGCGCCCAACCGGGACAAGGCACCGTCCAGTACTTC	CASSAQPGQGTVQYF
NA	NA	TRBV28	TRBJ1-1	TGTGCCAGCAGTAACGTCGGTGCGAGGGGGTACACTGAAGCTTTCTTT	CASSNVGARGYTEAFF
TRBD1	NA	TRBV30	TRBJ2-5	TGTGCCTGGGGGACAGGGGGGCTTGTGGCCCAGTACTTC	CAWGTGGLVAQYF
TRBD2	NA	TRBV7-7	TRBJ2-5	TGTGCCAGCAGCTTAGGACTAGCGAGCGGGCAAGAGACCCAGTACTTC	CASSLGLASGQETQYF